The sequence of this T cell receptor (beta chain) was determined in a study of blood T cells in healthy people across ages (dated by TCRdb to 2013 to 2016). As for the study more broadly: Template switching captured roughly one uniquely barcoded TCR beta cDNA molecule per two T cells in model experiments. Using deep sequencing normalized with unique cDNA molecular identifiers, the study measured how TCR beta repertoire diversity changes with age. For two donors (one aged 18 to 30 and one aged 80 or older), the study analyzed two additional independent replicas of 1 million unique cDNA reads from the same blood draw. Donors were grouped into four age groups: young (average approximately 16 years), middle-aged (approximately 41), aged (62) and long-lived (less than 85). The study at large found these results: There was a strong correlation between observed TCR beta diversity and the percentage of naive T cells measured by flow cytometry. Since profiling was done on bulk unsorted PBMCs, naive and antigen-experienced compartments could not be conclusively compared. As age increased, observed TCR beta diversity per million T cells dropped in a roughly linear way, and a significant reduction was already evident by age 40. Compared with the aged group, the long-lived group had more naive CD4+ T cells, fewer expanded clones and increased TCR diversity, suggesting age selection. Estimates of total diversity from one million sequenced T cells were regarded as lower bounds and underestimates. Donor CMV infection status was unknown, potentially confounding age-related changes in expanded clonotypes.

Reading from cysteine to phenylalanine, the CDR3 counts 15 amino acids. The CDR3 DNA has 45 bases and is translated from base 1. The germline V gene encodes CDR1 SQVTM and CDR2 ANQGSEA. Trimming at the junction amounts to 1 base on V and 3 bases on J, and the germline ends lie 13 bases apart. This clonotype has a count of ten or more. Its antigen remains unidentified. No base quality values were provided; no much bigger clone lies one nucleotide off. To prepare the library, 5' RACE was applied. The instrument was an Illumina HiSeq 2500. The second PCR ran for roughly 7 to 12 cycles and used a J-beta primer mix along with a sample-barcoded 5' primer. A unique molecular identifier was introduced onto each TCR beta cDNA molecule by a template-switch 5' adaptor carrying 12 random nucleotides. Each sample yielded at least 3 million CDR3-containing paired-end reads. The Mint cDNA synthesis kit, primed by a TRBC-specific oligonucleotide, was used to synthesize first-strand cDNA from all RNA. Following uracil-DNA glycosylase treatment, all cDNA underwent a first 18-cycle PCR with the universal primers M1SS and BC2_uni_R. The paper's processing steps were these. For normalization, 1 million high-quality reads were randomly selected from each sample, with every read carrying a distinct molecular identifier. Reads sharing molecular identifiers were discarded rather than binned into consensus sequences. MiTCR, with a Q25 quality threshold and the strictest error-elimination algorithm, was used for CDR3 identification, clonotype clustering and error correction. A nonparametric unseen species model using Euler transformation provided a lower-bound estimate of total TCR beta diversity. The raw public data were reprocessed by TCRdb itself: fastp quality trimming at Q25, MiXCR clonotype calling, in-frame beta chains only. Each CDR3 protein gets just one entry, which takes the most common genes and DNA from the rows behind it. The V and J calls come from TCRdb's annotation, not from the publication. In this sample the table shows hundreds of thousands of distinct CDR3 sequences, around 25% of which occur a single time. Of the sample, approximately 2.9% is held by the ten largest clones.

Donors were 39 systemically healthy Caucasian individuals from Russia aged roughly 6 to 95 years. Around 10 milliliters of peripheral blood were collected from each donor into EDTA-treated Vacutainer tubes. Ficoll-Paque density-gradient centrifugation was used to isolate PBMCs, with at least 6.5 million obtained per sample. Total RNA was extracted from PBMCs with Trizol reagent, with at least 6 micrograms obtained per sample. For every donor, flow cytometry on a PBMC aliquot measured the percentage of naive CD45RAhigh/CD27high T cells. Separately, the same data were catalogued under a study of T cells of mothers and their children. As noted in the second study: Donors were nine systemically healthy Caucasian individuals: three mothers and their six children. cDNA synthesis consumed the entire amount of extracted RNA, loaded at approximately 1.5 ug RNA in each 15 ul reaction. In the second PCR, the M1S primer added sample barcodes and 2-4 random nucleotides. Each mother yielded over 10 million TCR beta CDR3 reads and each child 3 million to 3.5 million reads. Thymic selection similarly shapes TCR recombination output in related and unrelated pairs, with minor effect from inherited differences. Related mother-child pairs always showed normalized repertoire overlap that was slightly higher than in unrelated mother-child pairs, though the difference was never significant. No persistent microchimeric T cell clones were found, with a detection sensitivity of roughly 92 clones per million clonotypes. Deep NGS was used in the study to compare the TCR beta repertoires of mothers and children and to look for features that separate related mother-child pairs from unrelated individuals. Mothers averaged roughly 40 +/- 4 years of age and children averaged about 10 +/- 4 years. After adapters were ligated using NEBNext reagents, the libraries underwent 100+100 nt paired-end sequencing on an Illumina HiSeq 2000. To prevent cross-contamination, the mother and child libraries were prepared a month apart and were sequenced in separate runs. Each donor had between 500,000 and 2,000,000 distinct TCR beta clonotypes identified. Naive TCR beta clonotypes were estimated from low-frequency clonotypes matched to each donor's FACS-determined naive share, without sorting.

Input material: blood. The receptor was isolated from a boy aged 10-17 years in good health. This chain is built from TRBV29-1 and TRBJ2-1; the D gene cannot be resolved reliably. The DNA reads TGCAGCGTTGAAGGGCCAGCCCCCCTCTACAATGAGCAGTTCTTC. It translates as CSVEGPAPLYNEQFF.